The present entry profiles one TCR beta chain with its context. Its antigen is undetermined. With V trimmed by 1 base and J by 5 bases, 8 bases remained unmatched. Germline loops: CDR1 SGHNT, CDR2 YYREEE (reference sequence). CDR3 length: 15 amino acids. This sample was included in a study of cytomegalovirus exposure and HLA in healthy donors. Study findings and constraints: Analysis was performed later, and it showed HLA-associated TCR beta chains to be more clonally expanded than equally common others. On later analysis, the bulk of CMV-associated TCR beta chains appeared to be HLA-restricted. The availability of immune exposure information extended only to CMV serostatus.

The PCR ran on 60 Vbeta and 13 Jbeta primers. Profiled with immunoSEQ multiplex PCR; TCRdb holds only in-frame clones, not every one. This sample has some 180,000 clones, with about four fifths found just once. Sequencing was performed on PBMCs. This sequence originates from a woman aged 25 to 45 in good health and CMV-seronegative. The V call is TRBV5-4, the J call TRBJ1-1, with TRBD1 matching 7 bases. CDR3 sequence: CASSLQGGLYTEAFF. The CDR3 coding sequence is TGTGCCAGCAGCTTGCAGGGGGGCTTATATACTGAAGCTTTCTTT.